One sample yielded the 13 T cell receptor beta chains listed below, sequenced in a study of immune characterization of retroperitoneal liposarcoma. TCRdb reprocessed the PCR reads with MiXCR, giving one entry per CDR3 protein. The sample consists of about 10,000 distinct CDR3 sequences, approximately 28% of them appearing once. The sample consisted of tumor tissue. The source is a male donor with retroperitoneal liposarcoma.

The chain uses TRBV11-2 and TRBJ2-7, with TRBD1 identical over 8 bases. CDR3 length: 16 amino acids. CDR1 is SGHAT and CDR2 is FQNNGV in the germline V gene. V was pared by 5 bases and J by 2 bases, with 11 bases of the junction left unmatched. The CDR3 coding sequence is TGTGCCAGCAGCCCGTTATCGACAGGGGCCGCCTACGAGCAGTACTTC. It translates to CASSPLSTGAAYEQYF.

This clonotype was seen at least ten times. The chain joins TRBV6-1 to TRBJ2-1; D is ambiguous. The end of the DNA aligns better with TRBJ2-7, so the J call may be wrong. The germline V gene has CDR1 MNHNS and CDR2 SASEGT. This CDR3 has 14 residues. CDR3 protein: CASSERVAGNEQYF. The CDR3 nucleotides are TGTGCCAGCAGTGAACGTGTCGCCGGCAATGAGCAGTACTTC.

This clonotype is judged medium-sized. The chain employs TRBV7-6 and TRBJ1-2; 10 nucleotides line up with TRBD1. CDR3 length: 15 residues. With 7 bases clipped from V and 3 bases from J, the junction kept 8 bases outside the gene matches. The germline CDR1 and CDR2 sequences are SGHVS and FNYEAQ. The CDR3 loop reads CASKLGTGEDYGYTF. The CDR3 DNA reads as TGTGCCAGCAAACTCGGGACAGGGGAAGACTATGGCTACACCTTC.

This clonotype was counted a few times. The chain recombines TRBV7-4 with TRBJ2-1; D assignment may be TRBD1 or TRBD2 (6 bases each). CDR1 and CDR2 (germline): SGHVT, SQSDAQ. V lost 5 bases and J 3 bases, leaving 17 bases between the germline ends. The CDR3 is 16 amino acids. The CDR3 protein is CASSPNGGNYYNEQFF. The CDR3 DNA reads as TGTGCCAGCAGCCCGAACGGGGGCAATTACTACAATGAGCAGTTCTTC.

CDR3 sequence reads: CASSLSGGSRNEQFF. The CDR3, as DNA: TGTGCCAGCAGCCTAAGCGGGGGCTCTAGGAATGAGCAGTTCTTC. The rearrangement joins TRBV11-1 to TRBJ2-1; TRBD2 matches 8 bases. Looked up from germline, CDR1 is SGHAT and CDR2 is FQDESV (reference sequence). CDR3 length equals 15 residues. Unmatched junction bases numbered 10, after V lost 5 bases and J lost 7 bases.

This clonotype is termed medium-sized (0.01 to 0.1%). This chain joins TRBV6-1 and TRBJ2-2; 9 bases align to TRBD1. This CDR3 region has 15 residues. V lost 0 bases, J lost 4 bases, and 0 bases stayed unmatched. Germline loops: CDR1 MNHNS, CDR2 SASEGT. CDR3 nucleotides: TGTGCCAGCAGTGAAGCGGGACAGGGCACCGGGGAGCTGTTTTTT. Amino acid sequence: CASSEAGQGTGELFF.

This clonotype came up many times. The chain employs TRBV6-1 and TRBJ2-3; D is uncertain. Germline loops: CDR1 MNHNS, CDR2 SASEGT. This CDR3 has 15 amino acids. The V end was cut by 0 bases, the J end by 4 bases, with 11 bases between. The CDR3 protein is CASSEAVWNPDTQYF. CDR3 DNA: TGTGCCAGCAGTGAAGCGGTATGGAATCCAGATACGCAGTATTTT.

The rearrangement uses TRBV6-1 and TRBJ2-1, with D tentatively TRBD2 (6 bases). The CDR3 spans 15 residues. CDR1 is MNHNS, CDR2 SASEGT, per germline. The V gene lost 7 bases and the J gene lost 10 bases, with 23 bases spanning the gap. The CDR3 here is CASTPTSRSSYEQFF. The CDR3 coding sequence is TGTGCCAGCACCCCCACTAGCCGGAGCTCCTACGAGCAGTTCTTC.

The chain is built from TRBV6-5 and TRBJ2-6, with D maybe TRBD1 (5 bases). With 0 bases removed from V and 1 base from J, the gap between germline ends came to 13 bases. The CDR3 loop spans 18 amino acids. CDR1 and CDR2 (germline): MNHEY, SVGAGI. The CDR3 DNA is TGTGCCAGCAGTTACTCGAATGTTAGGGGATCTGGGGCCAACGTCCTGACTTTC. It yields the protein CASSYSNVRGSGANVLTF.

J is TRBJ2-2 and V is TRBV25-1; D not resolved. CDR1 is MGHDK and CDR2 is SYGVNS in the germline V gene. CDR3 length equals 13 residues. The V gene lost 3 bases and the J gene lost 2 bases, with 4 bases spanning the gap. CDR3 bases: TGTGCCAGCAGTGACGGCAACACCGGGGAGCTGTTTTTT. Amino acid sequence: CASSDGNTGELFF. Combining the CDR3 with reference TRBV25-1 and TRBJ2-2 gives the whole variable domain EADIYQTPRYLVIGTGKKITLECSQTMGHDKMYWYQQDPGMELHLIHYSYGVNSTEKGDLSSESTVSRIRTEHFPLTLESARPSHTSQYLCASSDGNTGELFFGEGSRLTVL.

The sample holds many counts of this clonotype. V is TRBV10-1 and J is TRBJ1-3, with D unclear. Germline V gene sequence: CDR1 WNHNN, CDR2 SYGVQD (reference sequence). This CDR3 has 13 residues. Between the trimmed V and J ends, which lost 4 bases and 4 bases, there was a span of 8 bases. The CDR3 coding sequence is TGCGCCAGCAGTGCCTTTTCAGGAAACACCATATATTTT. Its protein product is CASSAFSGNTIYF.

This clonotype turned up a few times. The genes are TRBV6-1 and TRBJ2-5; 9 bases match TRBD2. Trimming removed 1 base from V and 1 base from J; junction bases left unmatched: 4. CDR1 MNHNS and CDR2 SASEGT come from the germline V gene. The CDR3 consists of 16 residues. The CDR3: CASSEELAGVQETQYF. CDR3 nucleotides: TGTGCCAGCAGTGAAGAGTTAGCGGGAGTCCAAGAGACCCAGTACTTC.

The chain is built from TRBV7-2 and TRBJ1-6, with TRBD1 matching 9 bases. J was trimmed by 10 bases and V by 1 base; bases with no gene match: 8. The germline V gene has CDR1 SGHTA and CDR2 FQGNSA. The CDR3 totals 16 residues. The CDR3 loop reads CASSLGPGQGRSPLHF. DNA for the CDR3: TGTGCCAGCAGCTTAGGGCCGGGACAGGGTCGATCACCCCTCCACTTT.